The 29 T cell receptor beta chains reported below all come from one sample, sequenced in a study of long-term antiretroviral therapy in people with HIV. This was the immunoSEQ v3.0 assay at survey level. Sequenced by immunoSEQ multiplex PCR; TCRdb stores in-frame clones only, minus some. The sample holds 20,000 to 25,000 clones; about four fifths are singletons and the top ten take about 5.6%. The sample in question was unsorted PBMCs, obtained 0.2 years after starting antiretroviral therapy. These receptor sequences come from a woman aged 25 to 39 with HIV.

The V and J genes are TRBV27 and TRBJ2-1; D may be TRBD1 or TRBD2 (5 bases each). CDR1 is MNHEY and CDR2 is SMNVEV in the germline V gene (reference sequence). The CDR3 sequence is 12 residues long. The V and J ends lost 10 bases and 7 bases respectively, with 14 bases between them. CDR3 loop: CATADGGNEQFF. The CDR3 coding sequence is TGTGCCACTGCCGATGGGGGTAATGAGCAGTTCTTC.

V and J are TRBV9 and TRBJ1-2; D unresolved. This CDR3 region has 11 residues. Germline V CDR1 and CDR2: SGDLS, YYNGEE. V lost 7 bases and J lost 6, with 10 bases in between. DNA for the CDR3: TGTGCCAGCGGGGAAACAGATGGCTACACCTTC. It codes for CASGETDGYTF.

The J gene is TRBJ2-7, the V gene TRBV7-3; no clear D gene. Trimming shortened V by 5 bases and J by 6 bases, and 14 bases separated the two germline ends. The CDR3 length is 13 residues. CDR1 is SGHTA and CDR2 is FQGTGA in the germline V gene. The DNA of the CDR3 is TGTGCCAGCAGCCCCGGGTCAGGATCCGAGCAGTACTTC. Its translation is CASSPGSGSEQYF. Together with reference TRBV7-3 and TRBJ2-7, the CDR3 gives the full variable domain: GAGVSQTPSNKVTEKGKYVELRCDPISGHTALYWYRQSLGQGPEFLIYFQGTGAADDSGLPNDRFFAVRPEGSVSTLKIQRTERGDSAVYLCASSPGSGSEQYFGPGTRLTVT.

The chain carries TRBV7-6 and TRBJ2-5; weak D call: TRBD1 (6 bases). Per the germline V gene, CDR1 is SGHVS and CDR2 is FNYEAQ. Trimming pared 2 bases from V and 1 base from J, leaving 8 bases between. This CDR3 spans 14 amino acids. In DNA form, the CDR3 reads TGTGCCAGCAGCTTAACAGGGTTCCAAGAGACCCAGTACTTC. Translation gives CASSLTGFQETQYF.

The chain carries TRBV6-6 and TRBJ1-2, with D hard to call. The CDR3 has 13 residues. The germline V and J ends were trimmed by 2 bases and 7 bases, with 11 bases remaining between them. CDR1 MNHNY and CDR2 SVGAGI come from the germline V gene (reference sequence). CDR3 bases: TGTGCCAGCAGTTACGGGCAGTCCGGTGGCTACACCTTC. It specifies CASSYGQSGGYTF.

This clone occurred a few times. The chain carries TRBV6-6 and TRBJ2-1, with 7 bases matching TRBD1. Germline CDR1 and CDR2: MNHNY and SVGAGI (reference sequence). V shed 6 bases and J 1 base; nucleotides not matched to a gene: 9. The length of the CDR3 is 16 residues. In DNA, the CDR3 is TGTGCCAGCAGAAGATCGGGACAGCCATCCTACAATGAGCAGTTCTTC. It codes for CASRRSGQPSYNEQFF.

The V and J genes are TRBV6-1 and TRBJ1-3; D remains ambiguous. Germline values: CDR1 MNHNS, CDR2 SASEGT. V was pared by 0 bases and J by 8 bases, with 17 bases between. The CDR3 totals 16 residues. The CDR3: CASSEAPGAYGYTIYF. For the CDR3, the DNA is TGTGCCAGCAGTGAAGCGCCCGGTGCCTATGGGTACACCATATATTTT.

The J gene is TRBJ2-1, the V gene TRBV7-6; the match to TRBD2 covers 10 bases. CDR1 is SGHVS and CDR2 is FNYEAQ in the germline V gene. The CDR3 runs to 17 residues. J gave up 4 bases and V 5 bases, and 11 bases lay outside the gene matches. The CDR3 here is CASSPRIAGGRYNEQFF. The CDR3 DNA is TGTGCCAGCAGCCCCCGGATAGCGGGGGGAAGGTACAATGAGCAGTTCTTC.

A single count supports this clone. The rearrangement uses TRBV7-8 and TRBJ1-5, with D perhaps matching TRBD1 (5 bases). The length of the CDR3 is 17 residues. Germline V gives CDR1 SGHVS, CDR2 FQNEAQ. V was trimmed by 5 bases and J by 2 bases, leaving 19 bases between them. The DNA for the CDR3 is TGTGCCAGCAGCCCAAGTGGCCGAGGGGTCGGCAATCAGCCCCAGCATTTT. As protein: CASSPSGRGVGNQPQHF.

V is TRBV5-8 and J is TRBJ1-3; D uncertain. CDR3 length equals 13 residues. Trimming removed 1 base from V and 3 bases from J, with 5 bases in between. Germline lookup yields CDR1 SGHTS and CDR2 YDEGEE. CDR3 region: CASSLSLGNTIYF. CDR3 DNA: TGTGCCAGCAGCTTGAGTCTTGGAAACACCATATATTTT.

This chain uses TRBV29-1 with TRBJ1-2; D gene uncertain. Germline V gives CDR1 SQVTM, CDR2 ANQGSEA. V lost 6 bases, J lost 8 bases, and 13 bases lay in between. The CDR3 has 11 residues. CDR3 nucleotide sequence: TGCAGCGTCGCTGAGTTTCGGGGCTACACCTTC. As protein: CSVAEFRGYTF.

This chain connects TRBV6-5 to TRBJ2-5; D gene unclear. The CDR3 covers 14 residues. Trimming cost V 1 base and J 2 bases, with 8 bases left between them. CDR1 is MNHEY, CDR2 SVGAGI, per germline. For the CDR3, the DNA is TGTGCCAGCAGTTACTATTCAGGTCAAGAGACCCAGTACTTC. Encoded protein: CASSYYSGQETQYF.

The chain couples TRBV6-1 to TRBJ2-3, with 9 bases matching TRBD2. The CDR3 totals 13 residues. J gave up 3 bases and V 8 bases, and 3 bases lay outside the gene matches. Germline CDR1 MNHNS, CDR2 SASEGT. As DNA, the CDR3 is TGTGCCAGCTCGGCGGGGGGGACAGATACGCAGTATTTT. Translated: CASSAGGTDTQYF.

The CDR3, as DNA: TGTGCCTGGGGCAAAGGGGGGGGATTTGAAAAACTGTTTTTT. This codes for CAWGKGGGFEKLFF. The V and J genes are TRBV30 and TRBJ1-4, with D possibly matching TRBD1 (6 bases). Germline V gene sequence: CDR1 GTSNPN, CDR2 SVGIG (reference sequence). V lost 5 bases, J lost 7 bases, and 17 bases lay in between. The CDR3 is 14 amino acids.

The rearrangement joins TRBV5-5 to TRBJ1-4; unclear D gene. The CDR3 contains 15 residues. The germline V gene encodes CDR1 SGHKS and CDR2 YYEKEE (reference sequence). Trimming took off 0 bases at V and 0 bases at J, with 6 bases between the two ends. The CDR3 sequence is CASSLGNPTNEKLFF. CDR3 in DNA: TGTGCCAGCAGCTTGGGCAACCCAACTAATGAAAAACTGTTTTTT.

The J gene is TRBJ1-6, the V gene TRBV11-2; D uncertain. Per germline, CDR1 SGHAT and CDR2 FQNNGV. The CDR3 is 15 residues long. The germline V and J ends were trimmed by 1 base and 8 bases, with 12 bases remaining between them. The CDR3 DNA is TGTGCCAGCAGCTTAGGGCCTTCCGGCTATTCACCCCTCCACTTT. Translated, it gives CASSLGPSGYSPLHF.

J is TRBJ2-3 and V is TRBV5-5, with 9 bases matching TRBD2. The CDR3 extends over 15 amino acids. The germline V gene encodes CDR1 SGHKS and CDR2 YYEKEE (reference sequence). The trim removed 2 bases at V and 2 bases at J, leaving 3 bases unmatched. The CDR3 sequence: CASSLRLADTDTQYF. In DNA form, the CDR3 reads TGTGCCAGCAGCTTAAGACTAGCGGACACAGATACGCAGTATTTT.

This sequence joins TRBV9 and TRBJ1-1, with D hard to call. In germline, CDR1 is SGDLS, CDR2 YYNGEE. V was trimmed by 0 bases and J by 0 bases, leaving 6 bases between them. The CDR3 runs 14 residues. The chain's CDR3 is CASSVDPMNTEAFF. The CDR3 DNA follows: TGTGCCAGCAGCGTAGACCCAATGAACACTGAAGCTTTCTTT.

The genes are TRBV29-1 and TRBJ1-2, with 8 bases identical to TRBD1. Germline V gene sequence: CDR1 SQVTM, CDR2 ANQGSEA. The J segment lost 4 bases and the V segment lost 6 bases, leaving 7 bases of the junction unmatched. The length of the CDR3 is 13 residues. The CDR3 DNA follows: TGCAGCGTAGATAAAACAGGGGGCTATGGCTACACCTTC. Its translation: CSVDKTGGYGYTF.

This chain joins TRBV30 and TRBJ2-3; D not certain. The V end was cut by 7 bases, the J end by 0 bases, with 5 bases between. Germline V gene data show CDR1 as GTSNPN and CDR2 as SVGIG (reference sequence). The CDR3 is 11 residues long. CDR3 region: CASDSTDTQYF. The CDR3 DNA follows: TGTGCCTCTGACAGCACAGATACGCAGTATTTT. Looking up the rest from reference TRBV30 and TRBJ2-3 gives the full variable domain: SQTIHQWPATLVQPVGSPLSLECTVEGTSNPNLYWYRQAAGRGLQLLFYSVGIGQISSEVPQNLSASRPQDRQFILSSKKLLLSDSGFYLCASDSTDTQYFGPGTRLTVL.

The chain couples TRBV4-1 to TRBJ2-1; D is perhaps TRBD1 (6 bases). Deletions cut 1 base from V and 7 bases from J, with 20 bases between. The CDR3 contains 17 residues. From germline, CDR1 is MGHRA and CDR2 YSYEKL. The DNA for the CDR3 is TGCGCCAGCAGCCAAGGAGGTACAGGGTCTAAGTGGAATGAGCAGTTCTTC. Protein product: CASSQGGTGSKWNEQFF.

The rearrangement links TRBV5-6 to TRBJ1-5; 8 nucleotides align to TRBD1. Germline CDR1 reads SGHDT; CDR2 reads YYEEEE. The V gene end was trimmed by 2 bases and the J gene end by 6 bases; junction bases not matched to a gene: 7. The CDR3 extends over 15 amino acids. The CDR3 DNA reads as TGTGCCAGCAGCTTCGGGGCAGGGGGCGGTCAGCCCCAGCATTTT. Residues: CASSFGAGGGQPQHF. The variable domain in full, with the rest retrieved from reference TRBV5-6 and TRBJ1-5, is DAGVTQSPTHLIKTRGQQVTLRCSPKSGHDTVSWYQQALGQGPQFIFQYYEEEERQRGNFPDRFSGHQFPNYSSELNVNALLLGDSALYLCASSFGAGGGQPQHFGDGTRLSIL.

The chain couples TRBV5-1 to TRBJ1-1; 9 positions agree with TRBD1. J lost 7 bases, V lost 2 bases, and 12 bases had no gene match. The CDR3 is 16 amino acids. Germline CDR1 SGHRS, CDR2 YFSETQ. The CDR3 DNA reads as TGCGCCAGCAGCTTCTCATATCCGGGACAGGGAGTTGAAGCTTTCTTT. Its protein product is CASSFSYPGQGVEAFF.

This rearrangement joins TRBV6-1 to TRBJ2-7, with 10 bases aligning to TRBD2. CDR3 length: 15 residues. V shed 7 bases and J 0 bases; nucleotides not matched to a gene: 6. CDR1 is MNHNS, CDR2 SASEGT, per germline. The CDR3 spells CASMVAGGPSYEQYF. The DNA of the CDR3 is TGTGCCAGCATGGTAGCGGGGGGCCCCTCCTACGAGCAGTACTTC.

The V gene is TRBV9, the J gene TRBJ2-7; D gene ambiguous. The CDR3 extends over 16 amino acids. Per germline, CDR1 SGDLS and CDR2 YYNGEE. With 2 bases removed from V and 5 bases from J, the gap between germline ends came to 20 bases. The CDR3 is CASSVKPVKILNEQYF. The CDR3 DNA is TGTGCCAGCAGCGTTAAACCGGTAAAGATCCTCAACGAGCAGTACTTC.

The chain combines TRBV25-1 with TRBJ2-2, with D hard to call. The CDR3 has 12 amino acids. V dropped 4 bases and J dropped 5 bases, with 5 bases sitting between them. Germline values: CDR1 MGHDK, CDR2 SYGVNS. The CDR3 DNA follows: TGTGCCAGCAGTGCAATTACCGGGGAGCTGTTTTTT. The encoded protein is CASSAITGELFF.

A few counts support this clone. The rearrangement uses TRBV5-1 and TRBJ1-2; TRBD1 matches at 11 bases. The CDR3 extends over 14 amino acids. Trimming removed 4 bases from V and 5 bases from J; junction bases left unmatched: 4. Germline loops: CDR1 SGHRS, CDR2 YFSETQ. The CDR3 nucleotides read TGCGCCAGCAGCCAGGGGACAGGGGGGTATGGCTACACCTTC. Encoded protein: CASSQGTGGYGYTF.

CDR3 in amino acids: CSVDSGNEQFF. DNA of the CDR3: TGCAGCGTTGATTCCGGGAATGAGCAGTTCTTC. The chain is built from TRBV29-1 and TRBJ2-1; D unresolved. This CDR3 has 11 residues. The V gene's germline CDR1 is SQVTM and CDR2 ANQGSEA. Trimming removed 3 bases from V and 7 bases from J, with 7 bases in between.

The rearrangement joins TRBV9 to TRBJ1-2; D remains ambiguous. Germline V gene sequence: CDR1 SGDLS, CDR2 YYNGEE. The CDR3 is made up of 11 amino acids. Trimming left V 9 bases short and J 8 bases short, with 14 bases between. The CDR3 loop is CATRRGRGYTF. The CDR3 DNA follows: TGTGCCACTCGACGTGGGAGAGGCTACACCTTC.